The 30 T cell receptor beta chains presented below share a single source sample, sequenced in a study of PD-L1 blockade in urothelial cancer. Here immunoSEQ multiplex PCR was the method, and the copy in TCRdb shows in-frame clones only, minus some. The sample consists of about 71,000 clones, less than 90% of them appearing once. This material consisted of PBMCs, taken around atezolizumab (anti-PD-L1) treatment. Receptor source: a man in his sixties with urothelial cancer.

The V gene is TRBV2, the J gene TRBJ1-4; 10 bases map to TRBD1. V lost 7 bases to trimming and J lost 7 bases; unmatched junction nucleotides: 12. CDR1 is SNHLY and CDR2 is FYNNEI in the germline V gene. The CDR3 runs to 16 residues. This CDR3 is CASTGGTGVLGEKLFF. CDR3 nucleotide sequence: TGTGCCAGCACTGGGGGGACAGGGGTCTTAGGTGAAAAACTGTTTTTT. The entire variable domain, with the rest obtained from reference TRBV2 and TRBJ1-4, is as follows: EPEVTQTPSHQVTQMGQEVILRCVPISNHLYFYWYRQILGQKVEFLVSFYNNEISEKSEIFDDQFSVERPDGSNFTLKIRSTKLEDSAMYFCASTGGTGVLGEKLFFGSGTQLSVL.

This clone has only one observation. This chain connects TRBV21-1 to TRBJ2-2; the listed D gene, TRBD2, was not tested against the DNA. TRBV21-1 is shown as a pseudogene. CDR3 size: 18 residues. CDR3 in DNA: TGTGCCAGCAGCAAATATCCGACTAGCGGGACCCACACCGGGGAGCTGTTTTTT. This codes for CASSKYPTSGTHTGELFF.

The rearrangement links TRBV5-1 to TRBJ2-7, with TRBD2 matching 9 bases. Trimming took 5 bases from V and 2 from J; bases not matched to a gene: 5. The germline CDR1 and CDR2 sequences are SGHRS and YFSETQ. CDR3 size: 14 residues. Written as DNA, the CDR3 is TGCGCCAGCAGGAGCAGCGGGGGGCCCTACGAGCAGTACTTC. Translating it yields CASRSSGGPYEQYF.

This clone has just one count. V is TRBV18 and J is TRBJ1-2; 7 bases match TRBD1. Germline V gene sequence: CDR1 KGHSH, CDR2 LQKENI. With V trimmed by 4 bases and J by 4 bases, 6 bases remained unmatched. The CDR3 runs 14 residues. CDR3 protein: CASSRGGSSYGYTF. In nucleotides, the CDR3 is TGTGCCAGCTCACGAGGGGGCTCTTCCTATGGCTACACCTTC.

The V gene is TRBV6-5, the J gene TRBJ1-1, with 7 bases that match TRBD1. Losses at the gene ends were 2 bases for V and 2 bases for J; bases not matched to a gene: 8. CDR1 MNHEY and CDR2 SVGAGI come from the germline V gene. The CDR3 is 16 residues long. CDR3 nucleotides: TGTGCCAGCAGTTACGACACCGGGACAGTAAACACTGAAGCTTTCTTT. Protein product: CASSYDTGTVNTEAFF.

The genes are TRBV29-1 and TRBJ2-3; TRBD2 matches 7 bases. Per the germline V gene, CDR1 is SQVTM and CDR2 is ANQGSEA. After removal of 4 bases from V and 6 bases from J, the junction contained 4 bases not matched to a gene. The CDR3 is 12 residues long. CDR3 in amino acids: CSVVLGGDTQYF. In DNA, the CDR3 is TGCAGCGTTGTGCTGGGGGGGGATACGCAGTATTTT.

V and J are TRBV7-2 and TRBJ2-1; TRBD2 agrees at 9 bases. The CDR3 spans 15 residues. V was clipped by 3 bases and J by 5 bases; unmatched bases: 5. Germline V gene lookup returns CDR1 SGHTA and CDR2 FQGNSA. DNA for the CDR3: TGTGCCAGCAGCTTTGCCCGGACTAGCGACAATGAGCAGTTCTTC. It is translated as CASSFARTSDNEQFF. The whole variable domain, remainder taken from reference TRBV7-2 and TRBJ2-1, is GAGVSQSPSNKVTEKGKDVELRCDPISGHTALYWYRQSLGQGLEFLIYFQGNSAPDKSGLPSDRFSAERTGGSVSTLTIQRTQQEDSAVYLCASSFARTSDNEQFFGPGTRLTVL.

The chain employs TRBV11-3 and TRBJ1-1, with TRBD1 matching 7 bases. Germline V gives CDR1 SGHNT, CDR2 YENEEA. The CDR3 is made up of 16 amino acids. V gave up 0 bases and J gave up 2 bases; unmatched junction bases: 6. The CDR3 reads CASSLDSRGDNTEAFF. The CDR3 nucleotides read TGTGCCAGCAGCTTAGATTCCAGGGGGGACAACACTGAAGCTTTCTTT.

The chain recombines TRBV10-3 with TRBJ1-1; 8 bases are a match to TRBD1. The J segment lost 1 base and the V segment lost 7 bases, leaving 2 bases of the junction unmatched. CDR1 is ENHRY, CDR2 SYGVKD, per germline. This CDR3 has 13 amino acids. CDR3 sequence reads: CAIKGQENTEAFF. The CDR3 DNA follows: TGTGCCATCAAGGGACAGGAGAACACTGAAGCTTTCTTT.

The chain links TRBV5-4 to TRBJ1-5; no definite D call. Trimming removed 2 bases at V and 0 bases at J, with 12 bases between. Germline loops: CDR1 SGHNT, CDR2 YYREEE (reference sequence). The CDR3 sequence is 16 residues long. The CDR3 protein is CASSLSRGYSNQPQHF. The CDR3, as DNA: TGTGCCAGCAGCTTAAGTCGGGGTTATAGCAATCAGCCCCAGCATTTT.

The genes are TRBV6-1 and TRBJ2-2; 7 positions match TRBD2. The CDR3 consists of 13 residues. CDR1 MNHNS and CDR2 SASEGT come from the germline V gene. With 6 bases clipped from V and 5 bases from J, the junction kept 3 bases outside the gene matches. The CDR3 sequence is CASRNSGTGELFF. DNA for the CDR3: TGTGCCAGCAGAAATAGCGGGACCGGGGAGCTGTTTTTT.

The chain couples TRBV7-8 to TRBJ2-2, with D maybe TRBD2 (5 bases). V shed 11 bases and J shed 2 bases, with 15 bases lying between them. CDR1 and CDR2 from the germline V gene are SGHVS and FQNEAQ. This CDR3 has 14 residues. The CDR3 DNA is TGTGCCTCCGGGTTTAGCGTCAACACCGGGGAGCTGTTTTTT. It codes for CASGFSVNTGELFF.

The J gene is TRBJ2-5, the V gene TRBV4-3; weak D call: TRBD2 (5 bases). Trimming removed 4 bases from V and 4 bases from J, with 13 bases in between. Germline V gene lookup returns CDR1 LGHNA and CDR2 YSLEER. This CDR3 spans 14 amino acids. The CDR3 loop is CASSPRGVGETQYF. CDR3 in DNA: TGCGCCAGCAGCCCACGGGGAGTCGGAGAGACCCAGTACTTC.

This chain links TRBV7-9 with TRBJ2-5, with D possibly TRBD1 on 6 matching bases. V was cut by 4 bases and J by 0 bases, with 15 bases left in between. The CDR3 has 16 residues. Germline CDR1 SEHNR, CDR2 FQNEAQ (reference sequence). CDR3 amino acids: CASSSPPGHHQETQYF. DNA for the CDR3: TGTGCCAGCAGCTCCCCTCCGGGACACCACCAAGAGACCCAGTACTTC.

V usage is TRBV7-9 and J usage is TRBJ1-1; TRBD1 might be the D (6 bases). Germline V lookup: CDR1 SEHNR, CDR2 FQNEAQ (reference sequence). CDR3 length: 15 amino acids. The V and J ends lost 3 bases and 1 base respectively, with 12 bases between them. The CDR3 protein is CASSFGTPKNTEAFF. CDR3 bases: TGTGCCAGCAGCTTCGGGACACCGAAGAACACTGAAGCTTTCTTT.

Remarks on this clone: One end of the junction is discordant with germline, which a read error may explain. For the CDR3, the DNA is TGTGCCAGCAGTTTAGCGGGCCCGACAGGGTCCCACTTC. It codes for CASSLAGPTGSHF. The V gene is TRBV28, the J gene TRBJ2-7; TRBD1 aligns across 7 bases. CDR3 size: 13 residues. The germline CDR1 and CDR2 sequences are MDHEN and SYDVKM.

The chain is built from TRBV6-1 and TRBJ2-7; D is perhaps TRBD2 (6 bases). Germline V gene data show CDR1 as MNHNS and CDR2 as SASEGT. This CDR3 spans 15 amino acids. Trimming left V 1 base short and J 9 bases short, with 19 bases between. This chain's CDR3 is CASSEVGGPKSWQYF. The CDR3 region has the DNA TGTGCCAGCAGTGAAGTCGGGGGTCCCAAGTCATGGCAGTACTTC.

The chain carries TRBV19 and TRBJ1-4, with 9 positions matching TRBD1. The CDR3 is 14 amino acids. Germline CDR1 LNHDA, CDR2 SQIVND (reference sequence). J was trimmed by 7 bases and V by 6 bases; bases with no gene match: 6. CDR3 sequence reads: CASRTGGVGEKLFF. DNA for the CDR3: TGTGCCAGTAGAACAGGGGGCGTTGGTGAAAAACTGTTTTTT.

This sequence joins TRBV15 and TRBJ2-3, with 7 positions matching TRBD1. The trim removed 0 bases at V and 4 bases at J, leaving 7 bases unmatched. Germline loops: CDR1 LNHNV, CDR2 YYDKDF (reference sequence). The CDR3 is 16 residues long. The CDR3 nucleotides read TGTGCCACCAGCAGAGATCTCCGGGACAGCTCAGATACGCAGTATTTT. It specifies CATSRDLRDSSDTQYF.

This chain joins TRBV1 and TRBJ2-7; the table gives TRBD2 as D, unverified against the DNA. TRBV1 is recorded as a pseudogene. This CDR3 region has 19 residues. The CDR3 DNA is TGCACCAGCAGCCATTCCATAGGCGGAGGGTGTTTAGAGTTGAACGAGCAGTACTTC. Its protein product is CTSSHSIGGGCLELNEQYF.

The gene calls are TRBV27 and TRBJ1-4; 8 bases fit TRBD1. The CDR3 sequence is 18 residues long. CDR1 and CDR2 from the germline V gene are MNHEY and SMNVEV (reference sequence). V gave up 0 bases and J gave up 2 bases; unmatched junction bases: 8. The DNA for the CDR3 is TGTGCCAGCAGTTTATCCCGGGACAGGATCACGACTAATGAAAAACTGTTTTTT. As protein: CASSLSRDRITTNEKLFF. The whole variable domain, remainder taken from reference TRBV27 and TRBJ1-4, is EAQVTQNPRYLITVTGKKLTVTCSQNMNHEYMSWYRQDPGLGLRQIYYSMNVEVTDKGDVPEGYKVSRKEKRNFPLILESPSPNQTSLYFCASSLSRDRITTNEKLFFGSGTQLSVL.

The rearrangement links TRBV11-2 to TRBJ2-1; D is perhaps TRBD2 (6 bases). Trimming pared 5 bases from V and 8 bases from J, leaving 13 bases between. The CDR3 is 13 amino acids. Germline lookup yields CDR1 SGHAT and CDR2 FQNNGV. CDR3 in amino acids: CASSPIIADEQFF. As DNA, the CDR3 is TGTGCCAGCAGCCCTATTATAGCGGATGAGCAGTTCTTC. Based on the CDR3 plus reference TRBV11-2 and TRBJ2-1, the full variable domain is EAGVAQSPRYKIIEKRQSVAFWCNPISGHATLYWYQQILGQGPKLLIQFQNNGVVDDSQLPKDRFSAERLKGVDSTLKIQPAKLEDSAVYLCASSPIIADEQFFGPGTRLTVL.

The chain carries TRBV28 and TRBJ1-5; no clear D. This CDR3 has 15 residues. Trimming removed 6 bases at V and 3 bases at J, with 15 bases between. Per the germline V gene, CDR1 is MDHEN and CDR2 is SYDVKM. The CDR3 here is CASSLGGVANQPQHF. The CDR3 nucleotides are TGTGCCAGCAGCTTGGGAGGTGTCGCCAATCAGCCCCAGCATTTT. The complete variable domain, with remaining parts taken from reference TRBV28 and TRBJ1-5, reads DVKVTQSSRYLVKRTGEKVFLECVQDMDHENMFWYRQDPGLGLRLIYFSYDVKMKEKGDIPEGYSVSREKKERFSLILESASTNQTSMYLCASSLGGVANQPQHFGDGTRLSIL.

This clone occurred once. This chain connects TRBV11-3 to TRBJ2-7; no clear D. V gave up 2 bases and J gave up 2 bases, with 7 bases separating them. Looked up from germline, CDR1 is SGHNT and CDR2 is YENEEA. The length of the CDR3 is 13 residues. CDR3 in amino acids: CASSLSFPYEQYF. The CDR3 region has the DNA TGTGCCAGCAGCTTATCGTTCCCCTACGAGCAGTACTTC.

The CDR3 reads CSVRRGQSETQYF. The DNA of the CDR3 is TGCAGCGTTCGAAGAGGACAGTCCGAGACCCAGTACTTC. This sequence joins TRBV29-1 and TRBJ2-5, with TRBD1 as a possible D gene (6 bases). Germline V CDR1 and CDR2: SQVTM, ANQGSEA. The V end was cut by 5 bases, the J end by 5 bases, with 15 bases between. CDR3 size: 13 residues.

The CDR3 here is CASSPGGPNTGELFF. The DNA of the CDR3 is TGCGCCAGCAGCCCAGGGGGCCCTAACACCGGGGAGCTGTTTTTT. The rearrangement uses TRBV5-1 and TRBJ2-2, with 8 bases aligning to TRBD1. V shed 4 bases and J 2 bases; nucleotides not matched to a gene: 4. The CDR3 is made up of 15 amino acids. Germline CDR1 and CDR2: SGHRS and YFSETQ.

V gene TRBV6-5 combines with J gene TRBJ2-7; 11 bases line up with TRBD2. Germline CDR1 MNHEY, CDR2 SVGAGI. CDR3 length: 14 amino acids. The V and J ends lost 6 bases and 6 bases, in that order; junction bases with no gene match: 7. CDR3 DNA sequence: TGTGCCAGCAGGCCTCCTAGCGGGAGGCCCGAGCAGTACTTC. Encoded protein: CASRPPSGRPEQYF.

This rearrangement joins TRBV29-1 to TRBJ1-3, with D hard to call. The CDR3 is 14 amino acids. V was shortened by 5 bases and J by 0 bases, with 11 bases between the two germline ends. CDR1 is SQVTM and CDR2 is ANQGSEA in the germline V gene. As DNA, the CDR3 is TGCAGCGTTCTGCCTACCAACTCTGGAAACACCATATATTTT. The encoded protein is CSVLPTNSGNTIYF.

The genes are TRBV7-3 and TRBJ2-3; 8 nucleotides agree with TRBD1. V shed 4 bases, J shed 4 bases, and the junction held 4 bases outside the gene matches. Germline V lookup: CDR1 SGHTA, CDR2 FQGTGA. The CDR3 is made up of 14 amino acids. CDR3 residues: CASSSLQGADTQYF. CDR3 nucleotides: TGTGCCAGCAGCTCACTACAGGGGGCAGATACGCAGTATTTT.

The V call is TRBV28, the J call TRBJ1-3; D unresolved. Trimming took 5 bases from V and 0 from J, leaving 11 bases between them. The germline gives CDR1 MDHEN, CDR2 SYDVKM. This CDR3 region has 15 residues. The CDR3 sequence is CASSPRQASGNTIYF. The DNA of the CDR3 is TGTGCCAGCAGTCCCCGACAAGCCTCTGGAAACACCATATATTTT.